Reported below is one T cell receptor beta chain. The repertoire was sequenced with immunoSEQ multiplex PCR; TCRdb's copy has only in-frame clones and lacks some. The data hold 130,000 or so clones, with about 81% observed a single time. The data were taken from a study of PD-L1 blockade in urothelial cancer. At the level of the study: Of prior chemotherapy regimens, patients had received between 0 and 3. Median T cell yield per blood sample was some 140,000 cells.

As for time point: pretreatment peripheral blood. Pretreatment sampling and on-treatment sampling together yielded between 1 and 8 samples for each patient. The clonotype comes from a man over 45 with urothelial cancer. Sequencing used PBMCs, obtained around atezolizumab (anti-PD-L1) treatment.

The CDR3, as DNA: TGTGCCAGCAGCGGCGCCCTCGATGAGCAGTTCTTC. Its protein product is CASSGALDEQFF. This rearrangement joins TRBV9 to TRBJ2-1; no definite D call. This CDR3 has 12 residues. CDR1 and CDR2 from the germline V gene are SGDLS and YYNGEE. The germline V and J ends were trimmed by 3 bases and 8 bases, with 9 bases remaining between them.